This T cell receptor beta chain was identified in a study of T cell repertoires in cytomegalovirus infection. Study-level information: An indication of both CMV infection and matching HLA type came from public TCR beta signatures.

MiXCR, run by TCRdb on the reads, gives a single entry per CDR3 protein. The sample has under 200,000 distinct CDR3 sequences, roughly 21% seen once. Germline loops: CDR1 KGHSH, CDR2 LQKENI. The CDR3 extends over 14 amino acids. V was cut by 0 bases and J by 2 bases, with 7 bases left in between. Points from the study as a whole: Cumulative frequency of public TCR beta families picked out carriers of CMV plus the relevant HLA. The ex vivo response was dominated by HLA-C-restricted CMV-specific TCR beta clonotypes.

This clonotype showed up just a few times. Its target is not known. The material was CD8+ T cells from cultured PBMCs, obtained from culture after CMV antigen stimulation. This rearrangement joins TRBV18 to TRBJ2-5; a weak D match, TRBD1 (5 bases). The source of this sequence is a human donor in good health (CMV status not recorded). Some clones in this sample may be carry-over from other donors' samples. The CDR3 DNA reads TGTGCCAGCTCACCACCTTACAGGCAAGAGACCCAGTACTTC. It encodes CASSPPYRQETQYF.